The source of this T cell receptor delta chain is a study of gammadelta T cells in human blood (dated by TCRdb to 2020 to 2021). Study-wide findings and limitations: According to the study, polyclonal expansion of innate gamma-delta T cells immediately after birth appeared to be driven by microbial exposure.

For CDR1 and CDR2, the germline V gene lists TSWWSYY and QGS. The V end gives up 5 bases and the J end 3 bases, leaving 12 bases in the junction not matched to a gene. Including the terminal cysteine and phenylalanine, the CDR3 comprises 16 residues. This entry keeps only the CDR3 DNA: 48 bases, framed from base 1. This clone is judged large (0.1 to 1%). Its antigen remains undetermined. No base quality values were provided; no much bigger clone lies one nucleotide off. Library method: RT-PCR. Sequencing was carried out with an Illumina MiSeq. TCRdb reanalyzed the public reads with the CATT caller, and identical DNA sequences were merged afterwards. In all, the sample holds 750 to 850 delta-chain clones, and around 14% of those were seen once. The ten most abundant clones make up 10% to 12% of the sample.

This receptor was obtained from a human fetus. The V and J segments used are TRDV1 and TRDJ1; 7 of the junction bases match TRDD3. The specimen sequenced was non-Vgamma9Vdelta2 gamma-delta T cells from fetal blood. The DNA sequence reads TGTGCTCTTGGGAAATATTGGGGGACTGGCGCCGATAAACTCATCTTT. It translates as CALGKYWGTGADKLIF.